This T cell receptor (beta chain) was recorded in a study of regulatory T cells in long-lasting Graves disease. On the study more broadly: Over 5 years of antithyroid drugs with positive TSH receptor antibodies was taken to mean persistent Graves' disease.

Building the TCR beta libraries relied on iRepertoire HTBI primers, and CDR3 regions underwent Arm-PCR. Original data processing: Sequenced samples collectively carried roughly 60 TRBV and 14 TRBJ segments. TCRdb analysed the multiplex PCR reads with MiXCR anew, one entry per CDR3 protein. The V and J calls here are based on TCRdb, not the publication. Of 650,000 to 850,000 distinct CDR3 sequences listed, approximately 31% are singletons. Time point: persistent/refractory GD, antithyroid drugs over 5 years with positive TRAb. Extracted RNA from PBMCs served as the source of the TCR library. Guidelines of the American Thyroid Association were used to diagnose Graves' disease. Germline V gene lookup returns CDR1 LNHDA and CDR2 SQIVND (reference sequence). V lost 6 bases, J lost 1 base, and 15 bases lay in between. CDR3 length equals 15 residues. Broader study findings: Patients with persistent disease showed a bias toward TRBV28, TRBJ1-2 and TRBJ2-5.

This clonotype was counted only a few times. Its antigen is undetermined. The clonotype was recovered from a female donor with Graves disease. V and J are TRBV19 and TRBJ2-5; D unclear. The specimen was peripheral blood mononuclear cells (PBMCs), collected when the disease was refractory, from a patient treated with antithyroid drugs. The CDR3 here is CASRRTEILQETQYF. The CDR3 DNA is TGTGCCAGTAGGAGGACGGAGATACTCCAAGAGACCCAGTACTTC.